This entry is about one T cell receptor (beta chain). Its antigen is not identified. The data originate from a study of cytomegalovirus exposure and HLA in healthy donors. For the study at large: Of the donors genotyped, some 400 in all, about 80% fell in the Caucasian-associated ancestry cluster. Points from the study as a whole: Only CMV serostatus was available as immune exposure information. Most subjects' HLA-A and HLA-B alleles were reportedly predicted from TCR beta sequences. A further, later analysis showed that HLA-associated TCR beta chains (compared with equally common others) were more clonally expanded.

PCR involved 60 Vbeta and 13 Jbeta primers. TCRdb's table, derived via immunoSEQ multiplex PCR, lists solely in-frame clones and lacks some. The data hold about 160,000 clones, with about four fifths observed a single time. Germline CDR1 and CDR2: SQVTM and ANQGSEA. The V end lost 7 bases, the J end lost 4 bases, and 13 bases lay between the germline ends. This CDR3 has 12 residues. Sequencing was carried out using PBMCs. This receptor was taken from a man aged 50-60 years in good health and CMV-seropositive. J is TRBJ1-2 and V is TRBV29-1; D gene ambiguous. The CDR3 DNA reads TGCAGCGCAGGAGAGGGTGGCTATGGCTACACCTTC. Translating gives CSAGEGGYGYTF.